The 26 T cell receptor beta chains below were found in one sample sequenced in a study of tumor T cells in aggressive B-cell lymphoma. The data were produced by immunoSEQ multiplex PCR, yet TCRdb's version contains in-frame clones alone and is incomplete. Of 450 to 600 clones listed, roughly 86% are singletons. The sequencing sample was made of tumor tissue. The receptor set was obtained from an adult with diffuse large B cell lymphoma.

The chain has TRBV5-4 and TRBJ1-2; TRBD1 agrees at 7 bases. The trim removed 1 base at V and 4 bases at J, leaving 10 bases unmatched. Germline CDR1 and CDR2: SGHNT and YYREEE (reference sequence). The CDR3 loop spans 16 amino acids. The CDR3 here is CASSLWGPGTAYGYTF. CDR3 in DNA: TGTGCCAGCAGCTTGTGGGGGCCCGGGACAGCCTATGGCTACACCTTC. The full variable domain, in which reference TRBV5-4 and TRBJ1-2 provide the parts outside the CDR3, is ETGVTQSPTHLIKTRGQQVTLRCSSQSGHNTVSWYQQALGQGPQFIFQYYREEENGRGNFPPRFSGLQFPNYSSELNVNALELDDSALYLCASSLWGPGTAYGYTFGSGTRLTVV.

J is TRBJ2-5 and V is TRBV5-6; weak D call: TRBD1 (5 bases). The CDR3 extends over 15 amino acids. Germline V gene sequence: CDR1 SGHDT, CDR2 YYEEEE. The V and J ends lost 0 bases and 3 bases respectively, with 12 bases between them. Here the CDR3 reads CASSLARQGKETQYF. The CDR3 DNA reads as TGTGCCAGCAGCTTGGCTAGGCAGGGTAAAGAGACCCAGTACTTC. Complete variable domain (other parts from reference TRBV5-6 and TRBJ2-5): DAGVTQSPTHLIKTRGQQVTLRCSPKSGHDTVSWYQQALGQGPQFIFQYYEEEERQRGNFPDRFSGHQFPNYSSELNVNALLLGDSALYLCASSLARQGKETQYFGPGTRLLVL.

CDR3 DNA sequence: TGTGCCAGCAGTTACCAGTTCTCTGGAAACACCATATATTTT. Protein: CASSYQFSGNTIYF. The V gene is TRBV6-5, the J gene TRBJ1-3; D is uncertain. Trimming removed 2 bases from V and 0 bases from J, with 5 bases in between. The length of the CDR3 is 14 residues. Per the germline V gene, CDR1 is MNHEY and CDR2 is SVGAGI.

This clone was recorded once. The rearrangement uses TRBV4-2 and TRBJ2-1; TRBD1 might be the D (6 bases). Germline assignment: CDR1 LGHNA and CDR2 YNFKEQ. The CDR3 runs to 17 residues. V lost 0 bases, J lost 2 bases, and 14 bases lay in between. CDR3 in DNA: TGTGCCAGCAGCCAAGAGCCGGGACATTCCCCCTACAATGAGCAGTTCTTC. Encoded protein: CASSQEPGHSPYNEQFF.

CDR3 residues: CASSQGQGPSYNEQFF. CDR3 nucleotide sequence: TGCGCCAGCAGCCAAGGACAGGGACCCTCCTACAATGAGCAGTTCTTC. The chain is built from TRBV4-1 and TRBJ2-1, with TRBD1 identical over 7 bases. This CDR3 is built from 16 residues. Germline V gives CDR1 MGHRA, CDR2 YSYEKL. V lost 1 base, J lost 0 bases, and 3 bases stayed unmatched.

V and J are TRBV5-4 and TRBJ1-1, with 8 bases that match TRBD1. CDR1 is SGHNT and CDR2 is YYREEE in the germline V gene (reference sequence). J gave up 5 bases and V 3 bases, and 9 bases lay outside the gene matches. This CDR3 has 15 amino acids. CDR3 nucleotides: TGTGCCAGCAGCTCCAGACCCACAGGGGGGACTGAAGCTTTCTTT. This translates into CASSSRPTGGTEAFF.

This CDR3 is CASSSFSRFNEQFF. The CDR3 DNA reads as TGTGCCAGCAGTTCTTTTTCCAGGTTCAATGAGCAGTTCTTC. V is TRBV28 and J is TRBJ2-1; D not resolved. V was shortened by 4 bases and J by 6 bases, with 13 bases between the two germline ends. The CDR3 extends over 14 amino acids. Germline CDR1 reads MDHEN; CDR2 reads SYDVKM.

The chain has TRBV7-9 and TRBJ2-1; 12 bases map to TRBD2. The CDR3 is 16 amino acids. The germline V gene has CDR1 SEHNR and CDR2 FQNEAQ (reference sequence). J gave up 6 bases and V 5 bases, and 8 bases lay outside the gene matches. CDR3 protein: CASSAQLAGGFNEQFF. CDR3 DNA: TGTGCCAGCAGCGCCCAACTAGCGGGAGGTTTCAATGAGCAGTTCTTC. Using reference TRBV7-9 and TRBJ2-1 for the parts outside the CDR3, the full variable domain is DTGVSQNPRHKITKRGQNVTFRCDPISEHNRLYWYRQTLGQGPEFLTYFQNEAQLEKSRLLSDRFSAERPKGSFSTLEIQRTEQGDSAMYLCASSAQLAGGFNEQFFGPGTRLTVL.

The gene calls are TRBV28 and TRBJ1-1; D not certain. The CDR3 consists of 14 residues. Trimming took off 3 bases at V and 1 base at J, with 9 bases between the two ends. Germline assignment: CDR1 MDHEN and CDR2 SYDVKM. The chain's CDR3 is CASSFVERNTEAFF. The CDR3, as DNA: TGTGCCAGCAGTTTTGTAGAGAGGAACACTGAAGCTTTCTTT.

The rearrangement links TRBV6-5 to TRBJ2-1; possible D gene TRBD2, 6 bases. The CDR3 has 15 residues. Germline CDR1 MNHEY, CDR2 SVGAGI. Trimming stripped 6 bases from V and 4 bases from J, with 16 bases between. The CDR3 DNA follows: TGTGCCAGCAGCACCACGGCGGGGTCTTACAATGAGCAGTTCTTC. Translated: CASSTTAGSYNEQFF.

The genes are TRBV28 and TRBJ2-7; possibly TRBD1 for D (5 bases). The CDR3 is 15 residues long. The V end lost 2 bases, the J end lost 1 base, and 12 bases lay between the germline ends. The germline gives CDR1 MDHEN, CDR2 SYDVKM. The CDR3 reads CASSLRTGPSYEQYF. The CDR3 nucleotides read TGTGCCAGCAGTTTAAGAACAGGACCATCCTACGAGCAGTACTTC.

CDR3 nucleotide sequence: TGCAGCGTTGAGGGTTTGGGGCAGTCCTACGAGCAGTACTTC. As protein: CSVEGLGQSYEQYF. The chain carries TRBV29-1 and TRBJ2-7; perhaps TRBD1 as D (5 bases). Per the germline V gene, CDR1 is SQVTM and CDR2 is ANQGSEA. The CDR3 is 14 amino acids. Between the trimmed V and J ends, which lost 3 bases and 1 base, there was a span of 13 bases.

The rearrangement uses TRBV15 and TRBJ2-3, with 9 bases aligning to TRBD2. Germline trimming cut 3 bases from V and 5 bases from J; bases unmatched to any gene: 6. The CDR3 is 15 residues long. Germline assignment: CDR1 LNHNV and CDR2 YYDKDF (reference sequence). The CDR3 DNA follows: TGTGCCACCAGCAGCGGGCGGGAGGGCCGAGATACGCAGTATTTT. It is translated as CATSSGREGRDTQYF.

The chain couples TRBV5-1 to TRBJ2-1, with 8 bases identical to TRBD2. V lost 4 bases to trimming and J lost 4 bases; unmatched junction nucleotides: 10. CDR1 and CDR2 from the germline V gene are SGHRS and YFSETQ. The CDR3 loop spans 16 amino acids. CDR3 protein: CASSPGGGELYNEQFF. Here the CDR3 DNA reads TGCGCCAGCAGCCCCGGGGGGGGTGAATTATACAATGAGCAGTTCTTC.

The chain uses TRBV5-4 and TRBJ2-2, with 8 bases lining up with TRBD1. J was trimmed by 6 bases and V by 3 bases; bases with no gene match: 1. Germline CDR1 and CDR2: SGHNT and YYREEE (reference sequence). The CDR3 runs 13 residues. The CDR3: CASSYRGSGELFF. As DNA, the CDR3 is TGTGCCAGCAGCTACAGGGGGTCCGGGGAGCTGTTTTTT.

The chain has TRBV5-1 and TRBJ2-3; 12 nucleotides line up with TRBD2. This CDR3 comprises 16 residues. Germline V gene sequence: CDR1 SGHRS, CDR2 YFSETQ. V dropped 2 bases and J dropped 1; count of bases not matched to a gene: 2. The CDR3: CASSFRLAGGTDTQYF. The CDR3 DNA is TGCGCCAGCAGCTTCCGACTAGCGGGGGGCACAGATACGCAGTATTTT.

The gene calls are TRBV19 and TRBJ2-7; possibly TRBD2 for D (6 bases). CDR1 LNHDA and CDR2 SQIVND come from the germline V gene (reference sequence). The CDR3 covers 15 residues. Trimming took off 5 bases at V and 2 bases at J, with 16 bases between the two ends. DNA of the CDR3: TGTGCCAGTAGTCCGGGACTGAATTTCCCCTACGAGCAGTACTTC. Translated: CASSPGLNFPYEQYF.

The chain uses TRBV5-6 and TRBJ2-4, with D unresolved. Germline CDR1 is SGHDT and CDR2 is YYEEEE. Trimming removed 0 bases from V and 3 bases from J, with 7 bases in between. This CDR3 is built from 14 residues. In nucleotides, the CDR3 is TGTGCCAGCAGCTTGGTCAACGGCAAAAACATTCAGTACTTC. This gives the protein CASSLVNGKNIQYF.

The CDR3 is CATSRDLAGGNEQFF. The CDR3 DNA reads as TGTGCCACCAGCAGAGATCTGGCGGGAGGCAATGAGCAGTTCTTC. This chain uses TRBV15 with TRBJ2-1; TRBD2 agrees at 8 bases. Per germline, CDR1 LNHNV and CDR2 YYDKDF (reference sequence). The V and J ends lost 0 bases and 6 bases, in that order; junction bases with no gene match: 4. The CDR3 totals 15 residues.

The CDR3 nucleotides are TGTGCCAGTAGTATTAGGCTAGCGGGCAGCTCCTACGAGCAGTACTTC. Translating gives CASSIRLAGSSYEQYF. The V call is TRBV19, the J call TRBJ2-7; 8 bases fit TRBD2. V was pared by 3 bases and J by 0 bases, with 7 bases of the junction left unmatched. Germline CDR1 and CDR2: LNHDA and SQIVND (reference sequence). The CDR3 extends over 16 amino acids. Complete variable domain (other parts from reference TRBV19 and TRBJ2-7): DGGITQSPKYLFRKEGQNVTLSCEQNLNHDAMYWYRQDPGQGLRLIYYSQIVNDFQKGDIAEGYSVSREKKESFPLTVTSAQKNPTAFYLCASSIRLAGSSYEQYFGPGTRLTVT.

This clone was detected only once. The chain joins TRBV10-3 to TRBJ2-1; the match to TRBD2 covers 10 bases. CDR3 length: 16 amino acids. Per the germline V gene, CDR1 is ENHRY and CDR2 is SYGVKD. J was trimmed by 7 bases and V by 0 bases; bases with no gene match: 6. This CDR3 is CAISESRTSGGNEQFF. The CDR3 coding sequence is TGTGCCATCAGTGAGTCCAGGACTAGCGGTGGGAATGAGCAGTTCTTC.

The chain has TRBV15 and TRBJ2-7; possible D gene TRBD1, 5 bases. Germline CDR1 and CDR2: LNHNV and YYDKDF (reference sequence). This CDR3 spans 16 amino acids. V was clipped by 4 bases and J by 10 bases, with 26 bases between them. DNA for the CDR3: TGTGCCACCAGCAACAAAGGCAGACAAGGGGCCTACGTTCAGTACTTC. Its translation: CATSNKGRQGAYVQYF. Full variable domain (rest looked up from reference TRBV15 and TRBJ2-7): DAMVIQNPRYQVTQFGKPVTLSCSQTLNHNVMYWYQQKSSQAPKLLFHYYDKDFNNEADTPDNFQSRRPNTSFCFLDIRSPGLGDTAMYLCATSNKGRQGAYVQYFGPGTRLTVT.

In its sample, this clone was seen once. This chain connects TRBV28 to TRBJ2-3, with 11 bases matching TRBD1. In germline, CDR1 is MDHEN, CDR2 SYDVKM. CDR3 length: 14 residues. The V and J ends lost 9 bases and 5 bases, in that order; junction bases with no gene match: 7. The CDR3 spells CASNRDRGGDTQYF. CDR3 nucleotides: TGTGCCAGTAACCGGGACAGGGGGGGAGATACGCAGTATTTT.

This clone was recorded only once. The chain has TRBV6-5 and TRBJ1-2, with 9 bases fitting TRBD1. From germline, CDR1 is MNHEY and CDR2 SVGAGI. This CDR3 region has 15 residues. Unmatched junction bases numbered 8, after V lost 5 bases and J lost 4 bases. CDR3 in amino acids: CASSPWDRAAYGYTF. The CDR3 DNA is TGTGCCAGCAGTCCCTGGGACAGGGCGGCCTATGGCTACACCTTC.

The chain joins TRBV27 to TRBJ1-2; the D gene is possibly TRBD1 (6 bases). Germline V CDR1 and CDR2: MNHEY, SMNVEV (reference sequence). V dropped 6 bases and J dropped 0 bases, with 17 bases sitting between them. The CDR3 runs 16 residues. CDR3 DNA: TGTGCCAGCAGCTCGGCGGTGGGGGCAACTAACTATGGCTACACCTTC. Its translation is CASSSAVGATNYGYTF.

The V call is TRBV5-8, the J call TRBJ2-2, with D perhaps TRBD1 (6 bases). In germline, CDR1 is SGHTS, CDR2 YDEGEE. V lost 7 bases and J lost 0, with 13 bases in between. This CDR3 is 15 amino acids long. CDR3: CASLDGTPNTGELFF. The CDR3 region has the DNA TGTGCCAGCTTGGATGGGACACCGAACACCGGGGAGCTGTTTTTT.